These T cell receptor beta chains were read from a single sample in a study of cytomegalovirus exposure and HLA in healthy donors. Method: immunoSEQ multiplex PCR; TCRdb's copy keeps in-frame clones and lacks some. The sample consists of some 180,000 clones, 70% to 80% of them appearing once. Input material: PBMCs. Source of these receptors: a male donor in good health and CMV-seronegative. CDR3s include the opening cysteine and the closing phenylalanine or tryptophan. The D gene is left open where the match is weak. Size tells how often a clone was seen (once, few, many) or the class of an expanded clone, and some rows leave it out.

j_gene | d_gene | len | v_gene | abundance | CDR3aa | CDR3nt
TRBJ2-1 | TRBD1 | 15 | TRBV27 | - | CASTADRGAYNEQFF | TGTGCCAGCACGGCGGACAGGGGGGCTTACAATGAGCAGTTCTTC
TRBJ2-1 | TRBD1 | 15 | TRBV27 | once | CASSLGTGSGREQFF | TGTGCCAGCAGTCTCGGGACAGGGTCAGGCCGTGAGCAGTTCTTC
TRBJ2-1 | - | 15 | TRBV6-5 | - | CASSYVDSSANEQFF | TGTGCCAGCAGTTACGTCGACAGCAGCGCAAATGAGCAGTTCTTC
TRBJ1-2 | - | 12 | TRBV5-1 | - | CASSSQGYGYTF | TGCGCCAGCAGCTCACAGGGATATGGCTACACCTTC
TRBJ2-1 | - | 14 | TRBV7-2 | - | CASTMLAGYNEQFF | TGTGCCAGCACCATGCTAGCAGGATACAATGAGCAGTTCTTC
TRBJ1-5 | TRBD1 | 14 | TRBV6-5 | - | CASSYDRERQPQHF | TGTGCCAGCAGTTACGACAGGGAACGGCAGCCCCAGCATTTT
TRBJ2-7 | TRBD1 | 15 | TRBV6-1 | - | CATRNKGQGVYEQYF | TGTGCCACCAGAAACAAGGGACAGGGGGTGTACGAGCAGTACTTC
TRBJ1-1 | - | 14 | TRBV27 | - | CASSLSRGGPEAFF | TGTGCCAGCAGTTTATCGAGGGGGGGCCCTGAAGCTTTCTTT
TRBJ2-1 | TRBD1 | 16 | TRBV7-9 | - | CASSPQGASSYNEQFF | TGTGCCAGCAGCCCACAGGGGGCAAGCTCCTACAATGAGCAGTTCTTC
TRBJ1-5 | - | 14 | TRBV19 | - | CASRQGPSNQPQHF | TGTGCCAGTAGACAGGGACCAAGCAATCAGCCCCAGCATTTT
TRBJ1-3 | - | 12 | TRBV30 | - | CAWSGSGNTIYF | TGTGCCTGGAGCGGCTCTGGAAACACCATATATTTT
TRBJ1-2 | - | 12 | TRBV30 | - | CAWSSGPYGYTF | TGTGCCTGGAGTTCAGGTCCCTATGGCTACACCTTC
TRBJ2-3 | TRBD2 | 16 | TRBV6-4 | - | CASSDGTSGSTDTQYF | TGTGCCAGCAGTGACGGGACTAGCGGGAGCACAGATACGCAGTATTTT
TRBJ2-1 | - | 13 | TRBV6-5 | - | CASSYGRNNEQFF | TGTGCCAGCAGCTACGGGAGAAACAATGAGCAGTTCTTC
TRBJ2-3 | TRBD1 | 14 | TRBV2 | - | CASRGTVSTDTQYF | TGTGCCAGCAGGGGGACAGTGAGCACAGATACGCAGTATTTT
TRBJ1-5 | - | 15 | TRBV5-6 | few | CASSSRRDSNQPQHF | TGTGCCAGCAGCTCCAGGAGGGATAGCAATCAGCCCCAGCATTTT
TRBJ2-1 | - | 14 | TRBV19 | - | CASSRYSSYNEQFF | TGTGCCAGTAGCCGATACAGCTCCTACAATGAGCAGTTCTTC
TRBJ2-7 | TRBD2 | 14 | TRBV29-1 | - | CSVDEREGRYEQYF | TGCAGCGTTGATGAGCGGGAGGGCCGCTACGAGCAGTACTTC
TRBJ1-5 | TRBD1 | 15 | TRBV5-1 | once | CASSLSGQGDQPQHF | TGCGCCAGCAGCTTGTCGGGACAGGGTGATCAGCCCCAGCATTTT
TRBJ1-4 | - | 12 | TRBV6-1 | - | CALQASNEKLFF | TGTGCCTTACAGGCTTCTAATGAAAAACTGTTTTTT
TRBJ2-7 | TRBD1 | 13 | TRBV5-1 | few | CASSAGQGGEQYF | TGCGCCAGCAGCGCGGGACAGGGAGGCGAGCAGTACTTC
TRBJ1-5 | - | 17 | TRBV7-9 | - | CASSSPVSQDRGQPQHF | TGTGCCAGCAGCTCCCCGGTCTCCCAAGACCGGGGTCAGCCCCAGCATTTT
TRBJ2-7 | - | 15 | TRBV11-2 | - | CASSSGGIFANEQYF | TGTGCCAGCAGCTCTGGGGGCATCTTCGCCAACGAGCAGTACTTC
TRBJ2-7 | - | 15 | TRBV6-5 | - | CASSREGTGEYEQYF | TGTGCCAGCTCGAGAGAGGGGACGGGGGAGTACGAGCAGTACTTC
TRBJ1-1 | - | 14 | TRBV13 | - | CASSLGAGNTEAFF | TGTGCCAGCAGCTTAGGGGCAGGGAACACTGAAGCTTTCTTT
TRBJ2-2 | TRBD2 | 15 | TRBV6-5 | - | CASTTGTSHAGELFF | TGTGCCAGCACTACCGGGACTAGCCACGCCGGGGAGCTGTTTTTT
TRBJ1-1 | - | 13 | TRBV29-1 | few | CSVGQTQNTEAFF | TGCAGCGTCGGACAGACGCAGAACACTGAAGCTTTCTTT
TRBJ2-1 | - | 13 | TRBV30 | few | CAWTSARRNEQFF | TGTGCCTGGACCTCGGCGAGGAGGAATGAGCAGTTCTTC
TRBJ1-5 | - | 14 | TRBV7-2 | - | CASSQDTRNQPQHF | TGTGCCAGCAGCCAGGACACCCGCAATCAGCCCCAGCATTTT
TRBJ1-6 | - | 15 | TRBV5-4 | few | CASSLDGAYNSPLHF | TGTGCCAGCAGCTTGGACGGGGCCTATAATTCACCCCTCCACTTT
TRBJ2-1 | - | 19 | TRBV18 | once | CASLQRGREFQSAYNEQFF | TGTGCCAGCCTCCAGCGAGGCAGGGAATTTCAGTCGGCATACAATGAGCAGTTCTTC
TRBJ2-3 | TRBD2 | 16 | TRBV7-2 | - | CASSYLAGIGPDTQYF | TGTGCCAGCAGCTATCTAGCGGGGATTGGGCCAGATACGCAGTATTTT
TRBJ2-1 | - | 14 | TRBV6-6 | - | CASTLRENPNEQFF | TGTGCCAGCACTTTACGGGAGAACCCCAATGAGCAGTTCTTC
TRBJ1-2 | - | 15 | TRBV5-8 | - | CASSERQFTNYGYTF | TGTGCCAGCAGCGAACGACAGTTTACTAACTATGGCTACACCTTC
TRBJ2-7 | - | 13 | TRBV4-1 | - | CASRREGSYEQYF | TGCGCCAGCAGACGGGAAGGGTCCTACGAGCAGTACTTC